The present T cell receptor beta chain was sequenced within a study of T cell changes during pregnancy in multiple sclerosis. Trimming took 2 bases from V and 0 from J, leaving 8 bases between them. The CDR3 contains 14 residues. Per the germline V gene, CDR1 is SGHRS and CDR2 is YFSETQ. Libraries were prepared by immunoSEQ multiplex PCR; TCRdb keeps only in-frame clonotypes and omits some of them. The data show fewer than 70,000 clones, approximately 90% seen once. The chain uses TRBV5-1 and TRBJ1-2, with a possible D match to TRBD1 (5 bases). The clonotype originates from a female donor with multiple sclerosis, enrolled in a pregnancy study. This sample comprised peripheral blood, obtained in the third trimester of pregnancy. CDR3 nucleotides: TGCGCCAGCAGCTTACAGGCCTCTAACTATGGCTACACCTTC. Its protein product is CASSLQASNYGYTF.